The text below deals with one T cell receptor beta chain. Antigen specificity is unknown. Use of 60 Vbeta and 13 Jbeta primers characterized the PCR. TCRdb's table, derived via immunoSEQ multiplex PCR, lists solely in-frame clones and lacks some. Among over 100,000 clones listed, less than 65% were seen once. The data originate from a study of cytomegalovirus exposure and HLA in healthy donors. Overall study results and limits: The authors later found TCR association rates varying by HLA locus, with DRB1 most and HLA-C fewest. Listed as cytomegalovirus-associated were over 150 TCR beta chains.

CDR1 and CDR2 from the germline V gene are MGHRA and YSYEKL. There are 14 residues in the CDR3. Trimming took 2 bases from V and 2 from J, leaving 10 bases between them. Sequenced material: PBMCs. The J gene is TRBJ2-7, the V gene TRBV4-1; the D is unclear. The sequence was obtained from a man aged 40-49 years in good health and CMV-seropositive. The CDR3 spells CASSQWQATYEQYF. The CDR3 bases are TGCGCCAGCAGCCAATGGCAGGCGACCTACGAGCAGTACTTC.